Here is one T cell receptor beta chain with its context. The source of the sample is a study of T cell responses to AZD1222 COVID-19 vaccine. The CDR3 loop spans 15 amino acids. V lost 1 base, J lost 5 bases, and 4 bases stayed unmatched. Germline V lookup: CDR1 SGHTS, CDR2 YDEGEE. Assay: immunoSEQ multiplex PCR; the TCRdb copy retains only in-frame clones and omits some. The data hold more than 95,000 clones, with about nine tenths observed a single time. The starting material was peripheral blood, obtained on day 0 of AZD1222 vaccination. The gene calls are TRBV5-8 and TRBJ2-1, with TRBD1 matching over 9 bases. The clonotype originates from an adult in good health. CDR3 protein: CASSLFGTGNNEQFF. CDR3 sequence (DNA): TGTGCCAGCAGCTTGTTCGGGACAGGGAACAATGAGCAGTTCTTC.